This T cell receptor (beta chain) was observed in a study of T cell responses to AZD1222 COVID-19 vaccine. Only in-frame clones appear in the TCRdb table, and some are missing; sequencing was by immunoSEQ multiplex PCR. This sample's table reports about 140,000 clones. Trimming took off 3 bases at V and 5 bases at J, with 25 bases between the two ends. CDR3 length: 18 amino acids. Germline assignment: CDR1 MDHEN and CDR2 SYDVKM. Notes on this clone: The antigen is undetermined.

General observations from the study: After the peak T cell response, and only then, were repertoires sampled. Two AZD1222 administrations were followed by greater Spike-specific TCR breadth and depth.

The chain uses TRBV28 and TRBJ1-2; D may be TRBD1 (6 bases). The specimen sequenced was peripheral blood. The sequence was obtained from an adult in good health. CDR3 sequence: CASSLPGASALSLYGYTF. The CDR3 coding sequence is TGTGCCAGCAGTTTGCCAGGGGCCTCAGCCCTCAGCCTGTATGGCTACACCTTC.